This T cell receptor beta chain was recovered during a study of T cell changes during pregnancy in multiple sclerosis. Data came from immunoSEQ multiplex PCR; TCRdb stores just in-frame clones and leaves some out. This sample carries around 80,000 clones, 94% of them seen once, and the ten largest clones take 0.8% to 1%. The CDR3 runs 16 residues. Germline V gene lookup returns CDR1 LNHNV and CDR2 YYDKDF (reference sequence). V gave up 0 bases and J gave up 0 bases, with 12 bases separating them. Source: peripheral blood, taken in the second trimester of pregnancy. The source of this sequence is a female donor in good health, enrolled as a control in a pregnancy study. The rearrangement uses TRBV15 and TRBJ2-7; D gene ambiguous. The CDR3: CATSRDLTSSSYEQYF. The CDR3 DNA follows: TGTGCCACCAGCAGAGATTTGACAAGTAGCTCCTACGAGCAGTACTTC. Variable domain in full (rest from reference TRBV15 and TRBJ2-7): DAMVIQNPRYQVTQFGKPVTLSCSQTLNHNVMYWYQQKSSQAPKLLFHYYDKDFNNEADTPDNFQSRRPNTSFCFLDIRSPGLGDTAMYLCATSRDLTSSSYEQYFGPGTRLTVT.